The text below deals with one T cell receptor beta chain. The data are from a study of blood T cell repertoires in COVID-19. Data came from immunoSEQ multiplex PCR; TCRdb stores just in-frame clones and leaves some out. Of over 85,000 clones in the sample, about 87% were seen once. From germline, CDR1 is KGHSH and CDR2 LQKENI. CDR3 length: 14 amino acids. Deletions cut 2 bases from V and 3 bases from J, with 9 bases between. The clonotype was recovered from a human donor with COVID-19, enrolled during active disease. The donor label of this sample is uncertain. The specimen sequenced was peripheral blood. The chain couples TRBV18 to TRBJ2-3; D is unclear. The CDR3 DNA sequence: TGTGCCAGCTCACCATCGAGTAGAACAGATACGCAGTATTTT. This codes for CASSPSSRTDTQYF.